This T cell receptor beta chain was sequenced for a study of CD8 T cells in ankylosing spondylitis. Whole-study findings and limits: Characteristic, it appeared, of ankylosing spondylitis blood was a TCR beta motif of fewer than 10 highly homologous variants.

In this sample, this clonotype turned up a few times. Its antigen is unknown. TCRdb reprocessed the 5' RACE reads with MiXCR, giving one entry per CDR3 protein. The sample lists hundreds of thousands of distinct CDR3 sequences; roughly 27% were seen once. The CDR3 spans 14 residues. Germline CDR1 reads SGHKS; CDR2 reads YYEKEE (reference sequence). V lost 4 bases to trimming and J lost 3 bases; unmatched junction nucleotides: 5. The V call is TRBV5-5, the J call TRBJ1-1; 8 nucleotides match TRBD1. The sample consisted of blood, either unsorted or a sorted T cell fraction (not recorded which). This TCR derives from a male donor with ankylosing spondylitis. The CDR3: CASSRGQDYTEAFF. The CDR3 DNA follows: TGTGCCAGCAGCCGGGGACAGGATTACACTGAAGCTTTCTTT.